This T cell receptor beta chain was profiled in a study of cytomegalovirus exposure and HLA in healthy donors. Germline V lookup: CDR1 SEHNR, CDR2 FQNEAQ (reference sequence). The germline V and J ends were trimmed by 2 bases and 1 base, with 14 bases remaining between them. The CDR3 is 16 residues long. Regarding this clone: Its specificity is not known.

Study observations and caveats: The sole available immune exposure information was CMV serostatus. Presence/absence analyses rested on an assumption that sequencing depth was roughly uniform across donors. In a later analysis, compared with equally common non-associated chains, HLA-associated beta chains were more expanded.

In the PCR, 60 Vbeta and 13 Jbeta primers were used. In the authors' methods: Roughly 11 million of the roughly 80 million unique TCR beta chains counted in a later analysis were shared. TCRdb's table, derived via immunoSEQ multiplex PCR, lists solely in-frame clones and lacks some. V, J and clone size reflect that table, while D and trimming were determined from the DNA. In the table there are 120,000 or so clones, more than 75% of which are singletons. The chain is built from TRBV7-9 and TRBJ1-1; TRBD1 might be the D (6 bases). This receptor was taken from a man aged 30 to 45 in good health and CMV-seropositive. Sequenced: PBMCs. CDR3 sequence (DNA): TGTGCCAGCAGCTTAACAACAGGGTGGGGGAACACTGAAGCTTTCTTT. Translated, it gives CASSLTTGWGNTEAFF.